This entry lists 10 T cell receptor beta chains sequenced from one sample in a study of monozygotic twins with inflammatory bowel disease (dated by TCRdb to about 2019). The method behind the library was 5' RACE. The data were produced on an Illumina HiSeq 2500. TCRdb reprocessed the public reads and reports one entry per CDR3 protein sequence, without DNA. In this sample's table one finds about 330,000 distinct CDR3 sequences. The ten top clones hold approximately 2% of the sample. The specimen sequenced was blood. The receptors stem from a human donor with ulcerative colitis or Crohn's disease, or a healthy co-twin of an affected twin (not recorded which).

V and J are TRBV25-1 and TRBJ1-2; as DNA is missing, the TRBD1 call by TCRdb cannot be tested. Germline-derived CDR1 and CDR2 are MGHDK and SYGVNS. This CDR3 contains 17 residues. CDR3: CASSGGAGGPINYGYTF.

This chain connects TRBV30 to TRBJ2-5; absent DNA, TCRdb's TRBD1 call cannot be checked. Per germline, CDR1 GTSNPN and CDR2 SVGIG (reference sequence). The CDR3 is 13 residues long. The CDR3 here is CAWSPGTQETQYF.

The chain carries TRBV15 and TRBJ1-2. Germline CDR1 is LNHNV and CDR2 is YYDKDF (reference sequence). CDR3 length equals 13 residues. The CDR3 loop reads CATSNSANYGYTF.

The V call is TRBV29-1, the J call TRBJ2-3; no DNA is available, so the TRBD2 call from TCRdb remains unchecked. Germline values: CDR1 SQVTM, CDR2 ANQGSEA. This CDR3 spans 14 amino acids. The chain's CDR3 is CSVNAGARTDTQYF.

CDR3 residues: CASSPLRGNTDTQYF. V is TRBV7-8 and J is TRBJ2-3; TCRdb outputs TRBD1, but without DNA this stays unchecked. Germline V lookup: CDR1 SGHVS, CDR2 FQNEAQ. The CDR3 consists of 15 residues.

This chain joins TRBV28 and TRBJ2-7; without DNA, the TCRdb call of TRBD2 cannot be checked. The CDR3 loop spans 17 amino acids. Germline CDR1 and CDR2: MDHEN and SYDVKM. The CDR3 loop is CASSLYLAGGGAYEQYF. The full variable domain, completed using reference TRBV28 and TRBJ2-7, is DVKVTQSSRYLVKRTGEKVFLECVQDMDHENMFWYRQDPGLGLRLIYFSYDVKMKEKGDIPEGYSVSREKKERFSLILESASTNQTSMYLCASSLYLAGGGAYEQYFGPGTRLTVT.

The chain links TRBV28 to TRBJ2-2; the D call of TRBD2 rests on TCRdb alone, since no DNA is present to check it. The CDR3 has 14 residues. Looked up from germline, CDR1 is MDHEN and CDR2 is SYDVKM. The CDR3 spells CASNSRTYTGELFF.

The gene calls are TRBV27 and TRBJ2-2; TCRdb lists TRBD1, though no DNA is available to test this call. The CDR3 is made up of 15 amino acids. The germline CDR1 and CDR2 sequences are MNHEY and SMNVEV (reference sequence). This CDR3 is CASSFGQLNTGELFF.

The V call is TRBV28, the J call TRBJ2-3; without DNA, the TCRdb call of TRBD1 cannot be checked. CDR1 is MDHEN and CDR2 is SYDVKM in the germline V gene. The CDR3 extends over 17 amino acids. The CDR3 is CASSTSYTGTVTDTQYF.

The chain carries TRBV25-1 and TRBJ2-5; the D call from TCRdb, TRBD1, cannot be confirmed without DNA. Per germline, CDR1 MGHDK and CDR2 SYGVNS. The CDR3 length is 13 residues. CDR3 protein: CASSDFGGQTQYF. The whole variable domain, filled in from reference TRBV25-1 and TRBJ2-5, reads EADIYQTPRYLVIGTGKKITLECSQTMGHDKMYWYQQDPGMELHLIHYSYGVNSTEKGDLSSESTVSRIRTEHFPLTLESARPSHTSQYLCASSDFGGQTQYFGPGTRLLVL.